This T cell receptor (beta chain) was documented in a study of T-cell memory formation after mild COVID-19. Study-wide results and caveats: Clones contracting across day 15 to 85 had a balanced CD4/CD8 profile; later expanding clones leaned CD4+. The SARS-CoV-2 specificity of second-wave clones reaching peak at day 37 remained unverified.

Each CDR3 protein gets one entry after TCRdb re-called the 5' RACE reads with MiXCR. The sample lists about 360,000 distinct CDR3 sequences; about an eighth were seen once. About this clonotype itself: Its antigen is unknown.

The V gene end was trimmed by 6 bases and the J gene end by 4 bases; junction bases not matched to a gene: 13. CDR1 and CDR2 (germline): SGHAT, FQNNGV. The CDR3 loop spans 16 amino acids. The chain uses TRBV11-2 and TRBJ2-5, with 8 bases that match TRBD2. The sequence was collected from a man between 18 and 35 years old who had mild COVID-19 (a few samples of this study predate the infection). Cell type and time point are not known. The sequenced sample was PBMCs or a T cell subset sorted from them (not recorded which). The CDR3 DNA reads TGTGCCAGCAGTCCACCCCGGGGGGGCCTCGGAGAGACCCAGTACTTC. Encoded protein: CASSPPRGGLGETQYF.